This TCR beta chain was sequenced in a study of T cell clonality in common variable immunodeficiency (dated by TCRdb to about 2015). Findings and caveats that apply to the study as a whole: It was noted by the authors that sequencing of the repertoires of T cell subpopulations would be needed to clarify the cause of the increased clonality in CVID. Even though DNA input was the same, control samples had an average of around 75,000 unique sequences each, compared with roughly 30,000 in CVID samples. TCRbeta clonality was higher in CVID subjects than in healthy controls (t-test p = 0.018), and the increase was most characteristic of about a third of subjects. Reportedly, TCRbeta sequences from CVID had fewer deletions and N-nucleotide insertions, and highly modified clones with 13 or more V deletions were absent from CVID. Healthy controls shared more TCRbeta clones with each other than CVID subjects shared among themselves (p < 0.0001). Correlations of repertoire features with clinical complications were constrained by heterogeneity among patients within the CVID cohort.

V loses 2 bases, J loses 7 bases, and the germline ends lie 14 bases apart. Measured from the cysteine to the phenylalanine, the CDR3 is 15 residues long. Sequencing covers 36 bases of the CDR3, shown here with the frame starting at base 1. CDR1 SEHNR and CDR2 FQNEAQ are derived from the germline V gene (reference sequence). A note on this clone: This clone's antigen is unknown. The sequence runs out 3 residues before the end of the CDR3; the remainder is reconstructed from the germline J gene.

CVID was diagnosed by standard criteria: serum IgG, IgA and/or IgM reduced below normal range, plus specific antibody deficiency. A total of roughly 44 subjects (approximately 15 female and some 30 male; age range roughly 9 to 70 years, mean age roughly 40) were included in the CVID group. Both CVID patients and healthy controls were predominantly of Caucasian heritage. At the time of study participation, every CVID subject had been on replacement immunoglobulin therapy for one year or longer. At blood collection, none of the CVID subjects was ill or on immunomodulatory or immunosuppressive medication. Heparinized peripheral whole blood samples of roughly 5 to 9 ml were obtained from each donor. TCRbeta CDR3 repertoires were sequenced from genomic DNA of adults with common variable immune deficiency (CVID) and healthy adult controls. To isolate peripheral blood mononuclear cells, diluted blood was subjected to density centrifugation over Hypaque 1077 or Ficoll-Paque. Genomic DNA was extracted from unsorted mononuclear cells by Qiagen column purification or by a centrifugation-based method.

For sequencing, equivalent amounts of genomic DNA were input from CVID and control samples. For every sample, a 60 bp segment covering the rearranged TCRbeta CDR3 region was amplified and then sequenced. The immunoSEQ assay, a bias-corrected multiplex PCR with high-throughput sequencing, was employed for TCRbeta amplification. Per the authors' processing: Every unique nucleotide sequence was considered a clone and was annotated with V, D and J genes, copy number and frequency. Sequences were labeled productive if in frame, and non-productive if out of frame or containing stop codons. As previously described, Shannon's entropy was used to calculate clonality. The predicted amino acid sequences of productive clones were used to derive mean CDR3 Kyte-Doolittle hydropathy. Scaled V gene usage was hierarchically clustered using Manhattan distance and complete linkage with the R hclust function. To assess clone sharing by CDR3 amino acid sequence, 12 repertoires per group were resampled over 100 rounds. Repertoires were searched for fewer than 85 published EBV-specific and a few hundred published CMV-specific TCRbeta sequences. A couple of CVID samples that yielded fewer than 10,000 sequences were excluded from the analysis, so 35 to 50 CVID repertoires were retained. Imported from immuneACCESS, the table was reduced by TCRdb to in-frame sequences with V and J called. These copies leave out some clones; in studies compared against another copy, an unresolved V gene accounts for under half, and the cause of the remainder is not known. V, J and clone size were drawn from that table, and D and trimming were deduced from the DNA. The sample features about 6,600 clones, and none is a singleton. Approximately 5% of the sample goes to the ten largest clones.

The receptor was derived from a human donor with common variable immunodeficiency. The sequence links TRBV7-9 to TRBJ1-4; too little of a D gene remains to name it. The sample consisted of peripheral blood mononuclear cells. The CDR3 in this case is CASSLRRVSGEKLFF. The sequenced CDR3 bases are TGTGCCAGCAGCTTAAGACGGGTGTCCGGTGAAAAA.